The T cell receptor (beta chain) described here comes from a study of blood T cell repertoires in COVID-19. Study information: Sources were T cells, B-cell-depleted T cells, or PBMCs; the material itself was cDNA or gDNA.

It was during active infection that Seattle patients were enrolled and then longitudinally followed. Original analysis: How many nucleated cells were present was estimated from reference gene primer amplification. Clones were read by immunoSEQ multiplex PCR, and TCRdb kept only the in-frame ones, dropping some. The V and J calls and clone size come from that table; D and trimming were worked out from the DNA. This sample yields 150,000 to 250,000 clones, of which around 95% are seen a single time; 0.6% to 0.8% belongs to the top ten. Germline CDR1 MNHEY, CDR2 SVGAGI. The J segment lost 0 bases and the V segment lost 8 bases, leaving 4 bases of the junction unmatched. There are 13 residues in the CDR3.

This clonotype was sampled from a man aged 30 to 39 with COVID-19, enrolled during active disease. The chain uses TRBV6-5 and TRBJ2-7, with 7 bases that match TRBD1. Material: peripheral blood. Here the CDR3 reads CASGDSSSYEQYF. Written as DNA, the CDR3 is TGTGCCAGCGGGGACAGCTCCTCCTACGAGCAGTACTTC.